A single sample gave rise to the 22 T cell receptor beta chains below, sequenced in a study of neurological immune-mediated disorders. Each CDR3 protein gets one entry after TCRdb re-called the 5' RACE reads with MiXCR. The sample yields over 65,000 distinct CDR3 sequences, about 2.5% seen once. The material sequenced was PBMCs. These receptors were obtained from a woman in her 30s with multiple sclerosis.

This clonotype came up many times. The chain has TRBV6-6 and TRBJ1-1; TRBD1 might be the D (5 bases). Germline values: CDR1 MNHNY, CDR2 SVGAGI (reference sequence). This CDR3 contains 19 residues. The V end lost 4 bases, the J end lost 1 base, and 25 bases lay between the germline ends. For the CDR3, the DNA is TGTGCCAGCAGTTCCCTACCGGCGGGGCAGGGACGGACGAACACTGAAGCTTTCTTT. It is translated as CASSSLPAGQGRTNTEAFF.

The chain couples TRBV20-1 to TRBJ2-1, with TRBD2 matching 13 bases. Germline V gene sequence: CDR1 DFQATT, CDR2 SNEGSKA (reference sequence). With V trimmed by 1 base and J by 0 bases, 12 bases remained unmatched. This CDR3 comprises 20 residues. The chain's CDR3 is CSARGGRTSGSQISYNEQFF. The CDR3 region has the DNA TGCAGTGCTAGAGGGGGTAGGACTAGCGGGAGCCAGATCTCCTACAATGAGCAGTTCTTC.

This clonotype was counted at least ten times. The chain recombines TRBV7-2 with TRBJ1-2, with D unresolved. Germline lookup yields CDR1 SGHTA and CDR2 FQGNSA. V was pared by 1 base and J by 0 bases, with 12 bases between. The CDR3 has 16 residues. The CDR3 protein is CASSLVGDITNYGYTF. CDR3 sequence (DNA): TGTGCCAGCAGCTTAGTGGGAGACATCACTAACTATGGCTACACCTTC. Looking up the rest from reference TRBV7-2 and TRBJ1-2 gives the full variable domain: GAGVSQSPSNKVTEKGKDVELRCDPISGHTALYWYRQSLGQGLEFLIYFQGNSAPDKSGLPSDRFSAERTGGSVSTLTIQRTQQEDSAVYLCASSLVGDITNYGYTFGSGTRLTVV.

This clonotype occurred many times. The gene calls are TRBV16 and TRBJ2-2; no reliable D call. The V gene lost 0 bases and the J gene lost 7 bases, with 6 bases spanning the gap. The CDR3 has 13 residues. Germline V gene data show CDR1 as KGHSY and CDR2 as FQNENV. CDR3 DNA sequence: TGTGCCAGCAGCCAATCGCTCTTCGGGGAGCTGTTTTTT. Protein product: CASSQSLFGELFF.

This clonotype was recorded many times. V usage is TRBV9 and J usage is TRBJ2-7; D perhaps matches TRBD2 (7 bases). Germline loops: CDR1 SGDLS, CDR2 YYNGEE. The CDR3 loop spans 14 amino acids. V was cut by 3 bases and J by 5 bases, with 15 bases left in between. The CDR3 spells CASSGEGGANEQYF. CDR3 DNA sequence: TGTGCCAGCAGCGGCGAGGGGGGGGCCAACGAGCAGTACTTC.

The sample holds many counts of this clonotype. CDR3 residues: CASSLESETQYF. Written as DNA, the CDR3 is TGCGCCAGCAGCTTGGAGTCGGAGACCCAGTACTTC. The genes are TRBV5-1 and TRBJ2-5; no clear D. CDR1 SGHRS and CDR2 YFSETQ come from the germline V gene. Trimming left V 0 bases short and J 5 bases short, with 5 bases between. CDR3 length: 12 residues.

This clonotype has a handful of counts. This chain connects TRBV12-3 or TRBV12-4 to TRBJ1-1; D call uncertain. The germline V and J ends were trimmed by 3 bases and 1 base, with 6 bases remaining between them. CDR3 length: 13 residues. CDR3 protein: CASSFSPNTEAFF. The CDR3 DNA reads as TGTGCCAGCAGTTTCTCTCCGAACACTGAAGCTTTCTTT.

At least ten counts were recorded for this clonotype. The chain couples TRBV6-6 to TRBJ1-1, with D possibly TRBD1 on 5 matching bases. In germline, CDR1 is MNHNY, CDR2 SVGAGI (reference sequence). Trimming removed 6 bases at V and 7 bases at J, with 12 bases between. The CDR3 contains 12 residues. CDR3 coding DNA: TGTGCCAGCAGCCCCGGGGGGGTTGAAGCTTTCTTT. Its translation: CASSPGGVEAFF.

This clonotype was detected only a few times. V and J are TRBV30 and TRBJ2-6; D unclear. V dropped 0 bases and J dropped 2 bases, with 2 bases sitting between them. Looked up from germline, CDR1 is GTSNPN and CDR2 is SVGIG (reference sequence). The CDR3 spans 13 residues. CDR3 region: CAWSVTGANVLTF. The CDR3 bases are TGTGCCTGGAGTGTAACTGGGGCCAACGTCCTGACTTTC.

This clonotype was observed at least ten times. The chain is built from TRBV7-2 and TRBJ2-7; no firm D call. CDR1 and CDR2 from the germline V gene are SGHTA and FQGNSA. The germline V and J ends were trimmed by 0 bases and 7 bases, with 10 bases remaining between them. The CDR3 spans 13 residues. CDR3 bases: TGTGCCAGCAGCTTAGCTGTCCCTAAGGAGCAGTACTTC. It translates to CASSLAVPKEQYF.

In this sample, this clonotype turned up many times. The rearrangement uses TRBV6-2 or TRBV6-3 and TRBJ2-1; D tentatively fits TRBD1 or TRBD2 (5 bases each). The CDR3 length is 13 residues. V lost 8 bases and J lost 7, with 15 bases in between. Germline V lookup: CDR1 MNHEY, CDR2 SVGEGT. The CDR3 DNA is TGTGCCAGCGGGGACCGAGAGCTGAATGAGCAGTTCTTC. Its translation is CASGDRELNEQFF.

This clonotype was observed many times. This chain uses TRBV12-3 or TRBV12-4 with TRBJ2-7; possibly TRBD1 for D (5 bases). Deletions cut 2 bases from V and 0 bases from J, with 11 bases between. The CDR3 sequence is 15 residues long. CDR3 bases: TGTGCCAGCAGTTTAATCGACAGACCCTCCTACGAGCAGTACTTC. Translation: CASSLIDRPSYEQYF.

This clonotype came up many times. V is TRBV10-3 and J is TRBJ2-5, with D uncertain. The CDR3 covers 13 residues. The V end lost 5 bases, the J end lost 1 base, and 8 bases lay between the germline ends. The germline gives CDR1 ENHRY, CDR2 SYGVKD. The CDR3 loop is CAISRDPQETQYF. CDR3 DNA: TGTGCCATCAGTCGCGACCCCCAAGAGACCCAGTACTTC.

Ten or more counts support this clonotype. The chain uses TRBV11-2 and TRBJ2-3, with TRBD2 matching 10 bases. This CDR3 has 20 amino acids. V was pared by 5 bases and J by 6 bases, with 23 bases of the junction left unmatched. Germline V gene sequence: CDR1 SGHAT, CDR2 FQNNGV. CDR3 protein: CASSPLRRGLAVELGDTQYF. CDR3 bases: TGTGCCAGCAGCCCATTACGGCGCGGACTAGCGGTGGAGTTGGGGGATACGCAGTATTTT.

Many counts were recorded for this clonotype. This CDR3 reads CASSSGLAGEIQYF. CDR3 coding DNA: TGTGCCAGCAGTTCGGGACTAGCGGGAGAAATACAGTACTTC. The chain uses TRBV12-3 or TRBV12-4 and TRBJ2-7; TRBD2 agrees at 14 bases. There are 14 residues in the CDR3. The V and J ends lost 4 bases and 10 bases, in that order; junction bases with no gene match: 6.

In this sample, this clonotype turned up many times. The chain combines TRBV5-1 with TRBJ2-7, with D hard to call. Trimming cost V 0 bases and J 4 bases, with 8 bases left between them. CDR3 length: 13 amino acids. Germline V gives CDR1 SGHRS, CDR2 YFSETQ. The DNA of the CDR3 is TGCGCCAGCAGCTTGGACCCGTTGTACGAGCAGTACTTC. Its translation: CASSLDPLYEQYF.

This clonotype was detected many times. This rearrangement joins TRBV19 to TRBJ2-7; TRBD1 aligns across 11 bases. The V segment lost 5 bases and the J segment 0 bases; nucleotides outside the gene matches: 6. The CDR3 consists of 16 residues. Germline CDR1 LNHDA, CDR2 SQIVND (reference sequence). The CDR3 DNA sequence: TGTGCCAGTAGTGGAAGGGGACAGGGGGGCTCCTACGAGCAGTACTTC. Translating gives CASSGRGQGGSYEQYF. Complete variable domain (other parts from reference TRBV19 and TRBJ2-7): DGGITQSPKYLFRKEGQNVTLSCEQNLNHDAMYWYRQDPGQGLRLIYYSQIVNDFQKGDIAEGYSVSREKKESFPLTVTSAQKNPTAFYLCASSGRGQGGSYEQYFGPGTRLTVT.

This clonotype was seen repeatedly, ten times or more. The chain joins TRBV19 to TRBJ2-3, with D maybe TRBD2 (6 bases). Germline lookup yields CDR1 LNHDA and CDR2 SQIVND (reference sequence). The CDR3 totals 15 residues. V was pared by 7 bases and J by 2 bases, with 16 bases between. The DNA of the CDR3 is TGTGCCAGTACCGAAACGGACTACCACACAGATACGCAGTATTTT. Translating gives CASTETDYHTDTQYF.

This clonotype was seen many times. The genes are TRBV7-2 and TRBJ2-5; 9 positions match TRBD1. Germline CDR1 and CDR2: SGHTA and FQGNSA. Trimming cost V 3 bases and J 13 bases; bases outside gene matches: 6. CDR3 length: 12 residues. In DNA form, the CDR3 reads TGTGCCAGCAGCTTGGGGGACAGGGAAGGGTACTTC. This sequence encodes CASSLGDREGYF.

This clonotype was seen at least ten times. This sequence joins TRBV12-3 or TRBV12-4 and TRBJ1-1, with D maybe TRBD1 (6 bases). The CDR3 spans 14 residues. The germline V and J ends were trimmed by 6 bases and 2 bases, with 13 bases remaining between them. CDR3 sequence: CASSPGEFNTEAFF. The DNA of the CDR3 is TGTGCCAGCAGCCCAGGGGAGTTTAACACTGAAGCTTTCTTT.

This clonotype showed up many times. V is TRBV27 and J is TRBJ1-2, with 10 nucleotides matching TRBD1. V lost 8 bases and J lost 7; bases outside the gene matches: 1. Germline values: CDR1 MNHEY, CDR2 SMNVEV (reference sequence). This CDR3 spans 11 amino acids. The CDR3 DNA sequence: TGTGCCAGCGGGACAGGGGCTGGCTACACCTTC. This gives the protein CASGTGAGYTF.

The chain joins TRBV4-2 to TRBJ2-1; 16 bases line up with TRBD2. This CDR3 is built from 18 residues. After removal of 2 bases from V and 7 bases from J, the junction contained 8 bases not matched to a gene. Germline loops: CDR1 LGHNA, CDR2 YNFKEQ. CDR3: CASSQPGLAGGPGNEQFF. The CDR3 nucleotides read TGTGCCAGCAGCCAACCGGGACTAGCGGGAGGGCCAGGGAATGAGCAGTTCTTC.